The next 18 T cell receptor beta chains were all read from a single sample in a study of cytomegalovirus exposure and HLA in healthy donors. The PCR was carried out with 60 Vbeta primers and 13 Jbeta primers. Libraries were prepared by immunoSEQ multiplex PCR; TCRdb keeps only in-frame clonotypes and omits some of them. Its table records about 160,000 clones. The sample comprised PBMCs. The receptor source for this set is a woman aged 55 to 70 in good health and CMV-seronegative.

The gene calls are TRBV5-4 and TRBJ1-1; the D gene is possibly TRBD1 (5 bases). The length of the CDR3 is 14 residues. Trimming cost V 4 bases and J 4 bases, with 14 bases left between them. Germline-derived CDR1 and CDR2 are SGHNT and YYREEE (reference sequence). CDR3 bases: TGTGCCAGCAGCAAGACCAGGGCTGGCACTGAAGCTTTCTTT. It yields the protein CASSKTRAGTEAFF.

The chain employs TRBV10-3 and TRBJ2-7, with TRBD2 matching 11 bases. This CDR3 region has 14 residues. Germline trimming cut 10 bases from V and 4 bases from J; bases unmatched to any gene: 9. CDR1 and CDR2 from the germline V gene are ENHRY and SYGVKD. Here the CDR3 DNA reads TGTGCCACCAAGCTAGCGGGGGGCAGGTACGAGCAGTACTTC. Encoded protein: CATKLAGGRYEQYF.

The genes are TRBV6-5 and TRBJ1-3, with TRBD1 matching over 7 bases. The germline V gene has CDR1 MNHEY and CDR2 SVGAGI. Trimming took 2 bases from V and 0 from J; bases not matched to a gene: 4. The CDR3 extends over 16 amino acids. Here the CDR3 reads CASSYGGQFSGNTIYF. CDR3 DNA sequence: TGTGCCAGCAGTTACGGGGGACAGTTCTCTGGAAACACCATATATTTT.

The chain uses TRBV7-3 and TRBJ2-3; 9 nucleotides align to TRBD2. Germline V gene lookup returns CDR1 SGHTA and CDR2 FQGTGA. The CDR3 has 17 amino acids. V was pared by 1 base and J by 2 bases, with 7 bases of the junction left unmatched. CDR3 DNA: TGTGCCAGCAGCTTAAGGGGCGGGAGGGGGTCCACAGATACGCAGTATTTT. As protein: CASSLRGGRGSTDTQYF.

The V gene is TRBV7-3, the J gene TRBJ2-2; a weak D match, TRBD1 (5 bases). The CDR3 length is 13 residues. V was shortened by 5 bases and J by 5 bases, with 9 bases between the two germline ends. Germline V gene data show CDR1 as SGHTA and CDR2 as FQGTGA. CDR3 coding DNA: TGTGCCAGCAGCCCACAGGTTACCGGGGAGCTGTTTTTT. Translation gives CASSPQVTGELFF.

The chain recombines TRBV7-3 with TRBJ2-5, with 8 bases fitting TRBD2. This CDR3 spans 15 amino acids. Germline CDR1 is SGHTA and CDR2 is FQGTGA. The trim removed 5 bases at V and 5 bases at J, leaving 10 bases unmatched. DNA of the CDR3: TGTGCCAGCAGCCCGCAAGGCGGGAGGTTGGAGACCCAGTACTTC. It codes for CASSPQGGRLETQYF. Based on the CDR3 plus reference TRBV7-3 and TRBJ2-5, the full variable domain is GAGVSQTPSNKVTEKGKYVELRCDPISGHTALYWYRQSLGQGPEFLIYFQGTGAADDSGLPNDRFFAVRPEGSVSTLKIQRTERGDSAVYLCASSPQGGRLETQYFGPGTRLLVL.

Here the CDR3 reads CASSPRAVQDRANYGYTF. The CDR3 DNA reads TGTGCCAGCAGCCCCAGGGCGGTGCAGGACAGGGCGAACTATGGCTACACCTTC. V is TRBV11-2 and J is TRBJ1-2, with 8 positions matching TRBD1. V trimming: 5 bases; J trimming: 2 bases; junction bases outside the gene matches: 16. This CDR3 is 18 amino acids long. In germline, CDR1 is SGHAT, CDR2 FQNNGV.

The chain couples TRBV4-2 to TRBJ2-3; D perhaps matches TRBD2 (6 bases). V was shortened by 6 bases and J by 4 bases, with 17 bases between the two germline ends. The CDR3 is made up of 15 amino acids. Germline loops: CDR1 LGHNA, CDR2 YNFKEQ. CDR3 sequence (DNA): TGTGCCAGCAGGGTCGCGGGCGGGGTAGCAGATACGCAGTATTTT. It codes for CASRVAGGVADTQYF.

V and J are TRBV2 and TRBJ1-2; weak D call: TRBD1 (5 bases). The CDR3 runs to 12 residues. V shed 7 bases and J shed 4 bases, with 10 bases lying between them. Per germline, CDR1 SNHLY and CDR2 FYNNEI. CDR3 protein: CASMGLSYGYTF. The CDR3 DNA sequence: TGTGCCAGCATGGGGCTAAGCTATGGCTACACCTTC.

The V gene is TRBV6-5, the J gene TRBJ1-2; D gene uncertain. Trimming removed 2 bases at V and 4 bases at J, with 17 bases between. Germline V gene lookup returns CDR1 MNHEY and CDR2 SVGAGI. CDR3 size: 16 residues. CDR3 protein: CASSYGFYGTLYGYTF. CDR3 coding DNA: TGTGCCAGCAGTTACGGTTTCTACGGTACTCTCTATGGCTACACCTTC.

The chain combines TRBV2 with TRBJ2-5; D not certain. Trimming shortened V by 7 bases and J by 3 bases, and 6 bases separated the two germline ends. CDR3 size: 11 residues. The germline gives CDR1 SNHLY, CDR2 FYNNEI. The CDR3 bases are TGTGCCAGCACCCAGAAAGAGACCCAGTACTTC. This codes for CASTQKETQYF.

The CDR3 region has the DNA TGTGCCAGCAGCGCCCTACTAGCGGGAGTTTCCTACGAGCAGTACTTC. Its protein product is CASSALLAGVSYEQYF. V usage is TRBV7-6 and J usage is TRBJ2-7; 11 bases agree with TRBD2. Trimming at V came to 5 bases and at J to 1 base, leaving 7 bases not matched to a gene. CDR3 length: 16 residues. Germline CDR1 SGHVS, CDR2 FNYEAQ.

The chain employs TRBV6-1 and TRBJ1-5, with a weak D call TRBD1 (5 bases). This CDR3 comprises 15 residues. Germline V gene lookup returns CDR1 MNHNS and CDR2 SASEGT. V lost 3 bases, J lost 6 bases, and 15 bases lay in between. The CDR3 loop is CASSDAFRGTQPQHF. Written as DNA, the CDR3 is TGTGCCAGCAGTGATGCTTTTCGGGGGACTCAGCCCCAGCATTTT.

The chain recombines TRBV7-9 with TRBJ2-1; D possibly corresponds to TRBD1 (6 bases). The CDR3 extends over 16 amino acids. V lost 2 bases and J 1 base, leaving 12 bases between the germline ends. Germline lookup yields CDR1 SEHNR and CDR2 FQNEAQ (reference sequence). CDR3 nucleotides: TGTGCCAGCAGCTTAACCCACAGGGTGTCCTACAATGAGCAGTTCTTC. Translated, it gives CASSLTHRVSYNEQFF.

V gene TRBV9 combines with J gene TRBJ2-1; TRBD2 matches at 7 bases. Germline CDR1 and CDR2: SGDLS and YYNGEE. The V and J ends lost 4 bases and 0 bases, in that order; junction bases with no gene match: 4. This CDR3 region has 15 residues. The CDR3 nucleotides are TGTGCCAGCAGCCCGCGGGGGTACTCCTACAATGAGCAGTTCTTC. It specifies CASSPRGYSYNEQFF.

This rearrangement joins TRBV7-3 to TRBJ2-1; 7 positions agree with TRBD1. Per the germline V gene, CDR1 is SGHTA and CDR2 is FQGTGA. The CDR3 runs to 14 residues. V was pared by 5 bases and J by 3 bases, with 4 bases of the junction left unmatched. CDR3 nucleotides: TGTGCCAGCAGCCAGGGACAGATCTACAATGAGCAGTTCTTC. Translation gives CASSQGQIYNEQFF.

This chain joins TRBV2 and TRBJ1-6; 7 bases fit TRBD1. CDR3 length equals 13 residues. Germline values: CDR1 SNHLY, CDR2 FYNNEI. Trimming took 7 bases from V and 7 from J; bases not matched to a gene: 4. The CDR3: CASKGTENSPLHF. In DNA, the CDR3 is TGTGCCAGCAAAGGGACAGAGAATTCACCCCTCCACTTT.

The chain couples TRBV5-5 to TRBJ1-1; D unresolved. V was trimmed by 4 bases and J by 5 bases, leaving 9 bases between them. Per the germline V gene, CDR1 is SGHKS and CDR2 is YYEKEE (reference sequence). The CDR3 is made up of 12 amino acids. The DNA for the CDR3 is TGTGCCAGCAGCCTATATTGGACTGAAGCTTTCTTT. Residues: CASSLYWTEAFF.